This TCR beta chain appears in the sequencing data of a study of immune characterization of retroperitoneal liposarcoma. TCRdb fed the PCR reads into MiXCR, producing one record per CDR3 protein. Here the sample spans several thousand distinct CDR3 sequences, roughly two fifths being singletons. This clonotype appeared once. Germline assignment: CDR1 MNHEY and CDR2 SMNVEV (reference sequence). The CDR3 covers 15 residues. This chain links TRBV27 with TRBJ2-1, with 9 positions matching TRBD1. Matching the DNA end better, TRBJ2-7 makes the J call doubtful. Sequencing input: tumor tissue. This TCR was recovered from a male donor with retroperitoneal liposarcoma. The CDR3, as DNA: TGTGCCAGCAGAGACAGGGGGGGAACCTCCTACGAGCAGTACTTC. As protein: CASRDRGGTSYEQYF.